This T cell receptor beta chain comes out of a study of cytomegalovirus exposure and HLA in healthy donors. Study-wide points: With later analysis, a missense DCLRE1C variant became linked to TCR beta V- and J-gene trimming. Later work found that TCR association rates differed between HLA loci; DRB1 had the most and HLA-C the fewest. An analysis that came later showed most CMV-associated TCR beta chains appearing HLA-restricted.

Primers included in the PCR were 60 Vbeta and 13 Jbeta primers. TCRdb's copy holds only in-frame clones and misses some; the assay was immunoSEQ multiplex PCR. The repertoire consists of some 41,000 clones, with 60% to 70% occurring once and the leading ten covering approximately 3.5%. Everyone who donated was a healthy bone marrow donor. This CDR3 is built from 13 residues. Germline CDR1 and CDR2: MNHNS and SASEGT. The J segment lost 5 bases and the V segment lost 8 bases, leaving 5 bases of the junction unmatched. As to this clone: Its antigen is as yet unknown.

The clonotype was recovered from a middle-aged man in good health and CMV-seronegative. The chain links TRBV6-1 to TRBJ1-5; 8 nucleotides line up with TRBD1. Sequenced input: PBMCs. The CDR3 bases are TGTGCCAGCGGGGACAGGTGGGATCAGCCCCAGCATTTT. Translating it yields CASGDRWDQPQHF.